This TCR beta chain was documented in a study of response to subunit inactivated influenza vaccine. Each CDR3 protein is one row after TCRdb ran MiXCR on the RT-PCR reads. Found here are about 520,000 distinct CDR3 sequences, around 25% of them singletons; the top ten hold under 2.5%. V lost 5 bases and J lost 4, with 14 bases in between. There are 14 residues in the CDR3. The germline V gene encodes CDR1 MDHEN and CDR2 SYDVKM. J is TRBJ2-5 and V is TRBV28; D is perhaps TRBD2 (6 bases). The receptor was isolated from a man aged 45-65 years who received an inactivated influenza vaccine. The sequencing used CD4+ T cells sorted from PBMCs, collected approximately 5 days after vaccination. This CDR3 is CASSLGGPGETQYF. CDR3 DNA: TGTGCCAGCAGTCTCGGGGGACCGGGAGAGACCCAGTACTTC.